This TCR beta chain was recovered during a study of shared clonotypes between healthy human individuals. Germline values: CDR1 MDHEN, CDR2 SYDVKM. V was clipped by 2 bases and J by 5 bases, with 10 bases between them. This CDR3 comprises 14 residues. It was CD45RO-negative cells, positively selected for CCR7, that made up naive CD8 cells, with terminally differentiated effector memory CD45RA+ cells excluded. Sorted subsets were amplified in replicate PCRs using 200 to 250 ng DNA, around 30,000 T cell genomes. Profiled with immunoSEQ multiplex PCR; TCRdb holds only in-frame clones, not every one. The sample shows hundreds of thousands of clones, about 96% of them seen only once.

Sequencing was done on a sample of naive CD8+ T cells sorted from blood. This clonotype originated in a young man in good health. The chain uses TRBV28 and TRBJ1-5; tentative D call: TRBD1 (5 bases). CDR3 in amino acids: CASSLPRAYQPQHF. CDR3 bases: TGTGCCAGCAGTTTACCCAGGGCCTATCAGCCCCAGCATTTT.